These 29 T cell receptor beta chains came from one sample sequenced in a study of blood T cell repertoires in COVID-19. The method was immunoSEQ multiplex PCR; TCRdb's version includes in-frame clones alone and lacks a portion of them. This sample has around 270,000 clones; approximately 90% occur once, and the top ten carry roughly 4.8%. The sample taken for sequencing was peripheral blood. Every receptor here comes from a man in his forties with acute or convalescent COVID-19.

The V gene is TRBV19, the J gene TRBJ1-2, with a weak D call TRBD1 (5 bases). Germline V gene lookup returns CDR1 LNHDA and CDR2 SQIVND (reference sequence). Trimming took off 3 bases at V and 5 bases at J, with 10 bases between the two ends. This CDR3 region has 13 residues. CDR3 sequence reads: CASSMWTNYGYTF. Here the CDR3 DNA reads TGTGCCAGTAGTATGTGGACAAATTATGGCTACACCTTC.

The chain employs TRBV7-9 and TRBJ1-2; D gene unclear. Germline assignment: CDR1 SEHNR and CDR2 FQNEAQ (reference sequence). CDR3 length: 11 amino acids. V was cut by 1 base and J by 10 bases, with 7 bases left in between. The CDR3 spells CASSLGAFYTF. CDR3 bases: TGTGCCAGCAGCTTAGGGGCTTTCTACACCTTC.

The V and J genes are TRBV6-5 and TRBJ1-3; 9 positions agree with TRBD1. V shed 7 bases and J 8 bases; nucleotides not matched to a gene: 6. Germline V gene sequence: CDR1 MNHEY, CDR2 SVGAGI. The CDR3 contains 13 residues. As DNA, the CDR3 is TGTGCCAGCATACGGGACAGGGTGGACACCATATATTTT. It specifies CASIRDRVDTIYF.

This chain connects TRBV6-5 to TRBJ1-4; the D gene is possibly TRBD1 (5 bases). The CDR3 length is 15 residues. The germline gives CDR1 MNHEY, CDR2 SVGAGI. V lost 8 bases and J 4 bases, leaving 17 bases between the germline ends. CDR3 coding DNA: TGTGCCAGCCGCAACCGGGGGATATTTAATGAAAAACTGTTTTTT. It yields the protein CASRNRGIFNEKLFF.

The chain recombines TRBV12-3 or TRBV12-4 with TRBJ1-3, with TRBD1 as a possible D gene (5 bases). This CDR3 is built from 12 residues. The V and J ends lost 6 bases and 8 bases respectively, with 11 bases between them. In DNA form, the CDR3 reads TGTGCCAGCAGCTCGGGGGGGGACACCATATATTTT. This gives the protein CASSSGGDTIYF.

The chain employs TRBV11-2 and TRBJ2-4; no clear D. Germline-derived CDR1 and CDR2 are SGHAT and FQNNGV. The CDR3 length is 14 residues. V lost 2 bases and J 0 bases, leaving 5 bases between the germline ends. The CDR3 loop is CASSLQVAKNIQYF. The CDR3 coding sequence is TGTGCCAGCAGCTTACAGGTAGCCAAAAACATTCAGTACTTC.

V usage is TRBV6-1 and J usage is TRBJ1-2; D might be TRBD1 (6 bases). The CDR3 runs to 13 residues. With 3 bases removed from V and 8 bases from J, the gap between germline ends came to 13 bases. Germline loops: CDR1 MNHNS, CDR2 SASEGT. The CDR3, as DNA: TGTGCCAGCAGTGATACCAGGGGAGACGGCTACACCTTC. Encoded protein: CASSDTRGDGYTF.

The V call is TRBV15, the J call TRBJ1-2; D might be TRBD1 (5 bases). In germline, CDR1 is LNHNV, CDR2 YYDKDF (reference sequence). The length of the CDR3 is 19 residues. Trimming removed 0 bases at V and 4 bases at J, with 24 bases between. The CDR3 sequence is CATSRDFGGTARGSYGYTF. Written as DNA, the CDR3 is TGTGCCACCAGCAGAGATTTTGGGGGGACCGCCCGGGGTAGCTATGGCTACACCTTC.

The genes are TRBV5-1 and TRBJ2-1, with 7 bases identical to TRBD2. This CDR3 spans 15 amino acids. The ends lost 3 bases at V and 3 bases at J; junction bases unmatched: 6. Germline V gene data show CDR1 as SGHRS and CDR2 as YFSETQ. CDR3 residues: CASSSRGDYYNEQFF. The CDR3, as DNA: TGCGCCAGCAGCTCACGCGGGGACTACTACAATGAGCAGTTCTTC.

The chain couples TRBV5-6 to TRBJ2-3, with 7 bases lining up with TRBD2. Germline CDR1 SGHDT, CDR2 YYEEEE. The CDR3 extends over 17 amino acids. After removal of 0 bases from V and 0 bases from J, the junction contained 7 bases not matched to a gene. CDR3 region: CASSLGAGRSSTDTQYF. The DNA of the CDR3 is TGTGCCAGCAGCTTGGGAGCGGGGAGGTCTAGCACAGATACGCAGTATTTT. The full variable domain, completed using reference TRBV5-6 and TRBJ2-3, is DAGVTQSPTHLIKTRGQQVTLRCSPKSGHDTVSWYQQALGQGPQFIFQYYEEEERQRGNFPDRFSGHQFPNYSSELNVNALLLGDSALYLCASSLGAGRSSTDTQYFGPGTRLTVL.

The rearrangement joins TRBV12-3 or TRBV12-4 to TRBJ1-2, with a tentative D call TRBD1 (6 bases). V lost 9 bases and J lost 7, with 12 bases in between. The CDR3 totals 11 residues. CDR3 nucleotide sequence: TGTGCCAGGAAGGGGGTGGCTGGCTACACCTTC. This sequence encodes CARKGVAGYTF.

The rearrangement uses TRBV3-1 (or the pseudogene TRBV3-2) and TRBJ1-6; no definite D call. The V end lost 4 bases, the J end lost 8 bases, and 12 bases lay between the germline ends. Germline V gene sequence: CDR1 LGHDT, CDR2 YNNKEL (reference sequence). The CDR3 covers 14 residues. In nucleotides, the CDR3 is TGTGCCAGCAGCCGCCGGGTGTGGGATTCACCCCTCCACTTT. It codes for CASSRRVWDSPLHF.

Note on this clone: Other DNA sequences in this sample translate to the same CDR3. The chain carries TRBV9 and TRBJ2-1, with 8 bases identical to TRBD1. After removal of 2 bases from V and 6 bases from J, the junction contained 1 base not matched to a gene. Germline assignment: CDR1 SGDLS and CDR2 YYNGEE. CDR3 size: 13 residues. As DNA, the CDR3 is TGTGCCAGCAGCGTTGGGACAGGCAATGAGCAGTTCTTC. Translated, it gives CASSVGTGNEQFF.

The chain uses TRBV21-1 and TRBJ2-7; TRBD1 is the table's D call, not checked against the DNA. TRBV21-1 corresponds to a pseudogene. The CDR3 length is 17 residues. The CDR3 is CASSKGLQGGPLPEQYF. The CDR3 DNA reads TGTGCCAGCAGCAAGGGTTTACAGGGTGGGCCCCTTCCTGAGCAGTACTTC.

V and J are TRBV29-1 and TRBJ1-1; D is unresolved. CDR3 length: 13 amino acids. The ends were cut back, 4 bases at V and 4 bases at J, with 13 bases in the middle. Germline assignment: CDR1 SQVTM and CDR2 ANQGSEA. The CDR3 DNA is TGCAGCGTTGTCGGCGCCCGAGGCACTGAAGCTTTCTTT. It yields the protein CSVVGARGTEAFF.

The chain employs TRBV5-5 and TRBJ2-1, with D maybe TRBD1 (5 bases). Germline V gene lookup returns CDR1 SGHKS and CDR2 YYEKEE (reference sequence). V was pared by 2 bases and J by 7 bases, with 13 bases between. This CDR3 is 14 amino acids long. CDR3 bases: TGTGCCAGCAGCTTTAGGCAGGGAATGAATGAGCAGTTCTTC. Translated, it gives CASSFRQGMNEQFF. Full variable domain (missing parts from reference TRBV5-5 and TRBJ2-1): DAGVTQSPTHLIKTRGQQVTLRCSPISGHKSVSWYQQVLGQGPQFIFQYYEKEERGRGNFPDRFSARQFPNYSSELNVNALLLGDSALYLCASSFRQGMNEQFFGPGTRLTVL.

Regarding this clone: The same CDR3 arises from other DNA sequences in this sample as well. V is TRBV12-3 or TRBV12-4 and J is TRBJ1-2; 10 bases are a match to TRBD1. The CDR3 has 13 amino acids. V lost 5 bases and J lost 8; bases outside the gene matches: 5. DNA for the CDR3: TGTGCCAGCAGTCGGACAGGGGGAGGGGGCTACACCTTC. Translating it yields CASSRTGGGGYTF.

The CDR3 loop reads CATRTGINTGELFF. As DNA, the CDR3 is TGTGCCACCCGGACGGGGATAAACACCGGGGAGCTGTTTTTT. This chain links TRBV2 with TRBJ2-2; tentative D call: TRBD2 (5 bases). Trimming pared 10 bases from V and 2 bases from J, leaving 14 bases between. Germline CDR1 reads SNHLY; CDR2 reads FYNNEI. The CDR3 is made up of 14 amino acids.

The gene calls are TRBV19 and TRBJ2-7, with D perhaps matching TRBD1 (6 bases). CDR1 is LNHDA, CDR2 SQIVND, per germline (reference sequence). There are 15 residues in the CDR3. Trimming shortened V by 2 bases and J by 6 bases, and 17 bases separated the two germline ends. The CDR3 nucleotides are TGTGCCAGTAGTATAAGTTCGGGACACCAGGGCGAGCAGTACTTC. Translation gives CASSISSGHQGEQYF.

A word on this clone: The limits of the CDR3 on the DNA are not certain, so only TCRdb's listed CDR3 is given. The CDR3 reads CASSTSVVGTDTQYF. This rearrangement joins TRBV27 to TRBJ2-3; TRBD2, as called in the table, went unchecked against the DNA. Per germline, CDR1 MNHEY and CDR2 SMNVEV (reference sequence). The CDR3 adds up to 15 amino acids, both ends counted.

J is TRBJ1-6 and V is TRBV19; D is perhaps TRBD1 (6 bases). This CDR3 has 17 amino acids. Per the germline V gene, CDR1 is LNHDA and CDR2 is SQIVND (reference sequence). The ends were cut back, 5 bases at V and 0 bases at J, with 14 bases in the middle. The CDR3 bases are TGTGCCAGTAGTCCAGGGGCCCTGAGCTCCTATAATTCACCCCTCCACTTT. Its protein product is CASSPGALSSYNSPLHF.

CDR3 DNA: TGTGCCAGCAGTTTCGGGGGAGTAAATTCACCCCTCCACTTT. Translated: CASSFGGVNSPLHF. V is TRBV2 and J is TRBJ1-6, with D tentatively TRBD1 (5 bases). The CDR3 sequence is 14 residues long. With 5 bases removed from V and 7 bases from J, the gap between germline ends came to 12 bases. Germline V gives CDR1 SNHLY, CDR2 FYNNEI.

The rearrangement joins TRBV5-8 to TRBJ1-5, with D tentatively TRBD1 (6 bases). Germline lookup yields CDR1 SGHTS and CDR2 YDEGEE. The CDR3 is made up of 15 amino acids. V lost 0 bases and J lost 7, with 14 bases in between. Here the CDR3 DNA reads TGTGCCAGCAGCTTGGGGCTCAGGGGCGGGCAGCCCCAGCATTTT. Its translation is CASSLGLRGGQPQHF.

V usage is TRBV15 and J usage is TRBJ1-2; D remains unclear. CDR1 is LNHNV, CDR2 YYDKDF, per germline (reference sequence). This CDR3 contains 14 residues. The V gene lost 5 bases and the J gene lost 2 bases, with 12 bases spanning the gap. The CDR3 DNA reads TGTGCCACCAGCGTTCTAGATGGGAACTATGGCTACACCTTC. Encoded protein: CATSVLDGNYGYTF. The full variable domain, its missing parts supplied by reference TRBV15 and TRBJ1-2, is DAMVIQNPRYQVTQFGKPVTLSCSQTLNHNVMYWYQQKSSQAPKLLFHYYDKDFNNEADTPDNFQSRRPNTSFCFLDIRSPGLGDTAMYLCATSVLDGNYGYTFGSGTRLTVV.

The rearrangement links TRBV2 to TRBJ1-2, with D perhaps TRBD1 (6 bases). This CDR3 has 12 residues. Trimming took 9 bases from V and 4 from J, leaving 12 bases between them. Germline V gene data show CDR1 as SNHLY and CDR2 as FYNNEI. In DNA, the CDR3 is TGTGCCAGTTCCTTGGGGGCCTATGGCTACACCTTC. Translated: CASSLGAYGYTF. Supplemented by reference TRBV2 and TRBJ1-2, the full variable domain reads EPEVTQTPSHQVTQMGQEVILRCVPISNHLYFYWYRQILGQKVEFLVSFYNNEISEKSEIFDDQFSVERPDGSNFTLKIRSTKLEDSAMYFCASSLGAYGYTFGSGTRLTVV.

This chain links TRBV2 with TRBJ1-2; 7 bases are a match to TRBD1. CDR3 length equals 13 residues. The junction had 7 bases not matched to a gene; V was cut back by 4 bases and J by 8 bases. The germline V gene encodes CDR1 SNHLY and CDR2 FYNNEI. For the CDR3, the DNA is TGTGCCAGCAGTGGACAGGGTTCGGGAGGCTACACCTTC. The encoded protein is CASSGQGSGGYTF.

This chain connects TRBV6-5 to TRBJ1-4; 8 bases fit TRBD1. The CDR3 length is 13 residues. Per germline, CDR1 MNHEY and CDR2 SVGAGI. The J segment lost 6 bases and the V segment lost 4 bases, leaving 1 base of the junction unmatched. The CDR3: CASSLQGDEKLFF. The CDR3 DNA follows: TGTGCCAGCAGTTTACAGGGGGATGAAAAACTGTTTTTT.

CDR3 residues: CASSLGGPYTGELFF. The CDR3, as DNA: TGTGCCAGCAGTTTGGGGGGGCCATACACCGGGGAGCTGTTTTTT. The chain joins TRBV27 to TRBJ2-2; tentative D call: TRBD2 (7 bases). This CDR3 region has 15 residues. V dropped 3 bases and J dropped 3 bases, with 11 bases sitting between them. CDR1 and CDR2 (germline): MNHEY, SMNVEV (reference sequence).

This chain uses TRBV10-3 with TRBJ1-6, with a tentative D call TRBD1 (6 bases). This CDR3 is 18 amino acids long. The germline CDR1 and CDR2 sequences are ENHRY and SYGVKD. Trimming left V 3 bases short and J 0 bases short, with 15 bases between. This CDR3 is CAISDYGTPSSYNSPLHF. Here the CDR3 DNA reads TGTGCCATCAGTGACTACGGGACACCGAGCTCCTATAATTCACCCCTCCACTTT.